This T cell receptor beta chain is drawn from a study of regulatory T cells. Study findings and constraints: Patient repertoires had restricted TRB V-J pairs and skewed V and J usage, most in Tregs. In CD3G-deficient patients, conventional CD4+ T cells were enriched for hydrophobic CDR3 residues at positions 6 and 7.

The V end lost 2 bases, the J end lost 1 base, and 10 bases lay between the germline ends. This CDR3 is built from 15 residues. Germline loops: CDR1 SEHNR, CDR2 FQNEAQ (reference sequence). Sorting split CD4+ cells into CD25-high CD127-low Tregs and CD25-low CD127-high conventional T cells. A word on this clone: Its matching antigen is unknown.

The PCR used 52 TRBV and 13 TRBJ primers. Measured with immunoSEQ multiplex PCR; TCRdb has only the in-frame clones, and not every one. This repertoire shows 30,000 to 40,000 clones, around 89% found once; its top ten account for 2.4%. The source material was conventional CD4+ T cells sorted from blood. The chain employs TRBV7-9 and TRBJ2-3, with D possibly TRBD1 on 6 matching bases. The receptor was isolated from a person aged 18 to 35 with CD3G deficiency. The CDR3 loop reads CASSLYRDGTDTQYF. The CDR3 DNA reads as TGTGCCAGCAGCTTATACAGGGACGGCACAGATACGCAGTATTTT.